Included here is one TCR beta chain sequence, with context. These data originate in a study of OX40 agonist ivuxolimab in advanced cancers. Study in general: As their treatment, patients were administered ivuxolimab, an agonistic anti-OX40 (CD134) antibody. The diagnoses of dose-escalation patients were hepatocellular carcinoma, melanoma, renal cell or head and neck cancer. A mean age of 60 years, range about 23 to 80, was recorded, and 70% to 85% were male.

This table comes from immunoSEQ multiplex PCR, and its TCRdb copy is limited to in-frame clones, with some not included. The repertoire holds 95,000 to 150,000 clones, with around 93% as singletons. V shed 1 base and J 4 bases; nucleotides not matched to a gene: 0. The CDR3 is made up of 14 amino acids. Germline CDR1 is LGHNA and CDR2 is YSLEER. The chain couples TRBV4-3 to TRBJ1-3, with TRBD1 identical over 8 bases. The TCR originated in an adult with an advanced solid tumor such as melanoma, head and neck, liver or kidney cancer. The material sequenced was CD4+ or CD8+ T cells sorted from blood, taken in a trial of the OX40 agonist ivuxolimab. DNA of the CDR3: TGCGCCAGCAGCCAAGGACAGGGGGGAAACACCATATATTTT. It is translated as CASSQGQGGNTIYF.